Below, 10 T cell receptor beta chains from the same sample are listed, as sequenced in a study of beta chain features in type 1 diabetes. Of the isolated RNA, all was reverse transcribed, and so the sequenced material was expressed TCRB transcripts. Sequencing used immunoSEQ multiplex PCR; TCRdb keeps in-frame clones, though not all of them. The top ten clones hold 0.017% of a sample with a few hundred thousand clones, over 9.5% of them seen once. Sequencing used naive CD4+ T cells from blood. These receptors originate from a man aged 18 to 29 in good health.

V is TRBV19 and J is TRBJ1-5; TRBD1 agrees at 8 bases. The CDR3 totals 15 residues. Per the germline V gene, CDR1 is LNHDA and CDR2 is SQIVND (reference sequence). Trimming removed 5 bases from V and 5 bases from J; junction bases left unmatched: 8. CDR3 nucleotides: TGTGCCAGTAGTTTCGACAGGGGACGCGATCAGCCCCAGCATTTT. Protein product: CASSFDRGRDQPQHF.

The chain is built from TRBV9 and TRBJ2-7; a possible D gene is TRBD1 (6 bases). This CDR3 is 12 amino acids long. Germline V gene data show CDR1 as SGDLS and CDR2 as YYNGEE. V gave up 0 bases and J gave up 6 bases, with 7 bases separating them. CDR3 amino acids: CASSVGRGEQYF. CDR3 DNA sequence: TGTGCCAGCAGCGTAGGCAGGGGCGAGCAGTACTTC.

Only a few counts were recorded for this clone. In DNA, the CDR3 is TGCGCCAGCAGCCGAGGTTTGGGGCGAGAGACCCAGTACTTC. Encoded protein: CASSRGLGRETQYF. V and J are TRBV4-3 and TRBJ2-5; tentatively, D is TRBD1 (5 bases). The CDR3 totals 14 residues. CDR1 and CDR2 from the germline V gene are LGHNA and YSLEER. V was trimmed by 4 bases and J by 4 bases, leaving 13 bases between them.

The CDR3 here is CASSVGPGSSYNEQFF. CDR3 nucleotides: TGTGCCAGCAGCGTAGGGCCGGGGAGCTCCTACAATGAGCAGTTCTTC. The genes are TRBV9 and TRBJ2-1, with D tentatively TRBD2 (5 bases). CDR1 is SGDLS, CDR2 YYNGEE, per germline. Trimming removed 0 bases at V and 0 bases at J, with 10 bases between. CDR3 length equals 16 residues.

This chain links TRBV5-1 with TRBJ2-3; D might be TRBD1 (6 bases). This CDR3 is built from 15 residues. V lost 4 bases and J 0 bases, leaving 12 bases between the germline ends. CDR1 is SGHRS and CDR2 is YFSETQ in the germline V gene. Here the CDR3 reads CASSHDRLSTDTQYF. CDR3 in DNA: TGCGCCAGCAGCCATGACAGGCTGAGCACAGATACGCAGTATTTT.

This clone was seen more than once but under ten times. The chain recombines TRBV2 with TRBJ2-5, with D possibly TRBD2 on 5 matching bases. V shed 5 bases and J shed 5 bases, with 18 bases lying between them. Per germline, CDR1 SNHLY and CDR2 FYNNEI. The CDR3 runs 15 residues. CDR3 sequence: CASSSGYLMGETQYF. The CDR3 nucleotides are TGTGCCAGCAGTAGCGGCTACCTTATGGGGGAGACCCAGTACTTC.

The CDR3 DNA reads as TGCGCCAGCAGCCAGGCAATAGGGACTCGGGGAGAGACCCAGTACTTC. This translates into CASSQAIGTRGETQYF. The chain uses TRBV4-3 and TRBJ2-5; D may be TRBD2 (6 bases). The germline gives CDR1 LGHNA, CDR2 YSLEER. The V gene lost 3 bases and the J gene lost 4 bases, with 18 bases spanning the gap. CDR3 length: 16 amino acids.

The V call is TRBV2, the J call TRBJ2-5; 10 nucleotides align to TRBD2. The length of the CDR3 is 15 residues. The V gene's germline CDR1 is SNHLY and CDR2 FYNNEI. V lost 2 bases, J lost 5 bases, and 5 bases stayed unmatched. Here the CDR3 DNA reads TGTGCCAGCAGTGAAAGGCTAGCGGGGGAGGAGACCCAGTACTTC. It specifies CASSERLAGEETQYF.

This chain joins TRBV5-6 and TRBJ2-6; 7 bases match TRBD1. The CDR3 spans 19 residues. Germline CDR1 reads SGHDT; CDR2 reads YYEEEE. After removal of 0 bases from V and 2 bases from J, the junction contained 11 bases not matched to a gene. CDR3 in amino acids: CASSLGYRTGRPGANVLTF. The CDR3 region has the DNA TGTGCCAGCAGCTTGGGGTACAGGACAGGTCGCCCTGGGGCCAACGTCCTGACTTTC.

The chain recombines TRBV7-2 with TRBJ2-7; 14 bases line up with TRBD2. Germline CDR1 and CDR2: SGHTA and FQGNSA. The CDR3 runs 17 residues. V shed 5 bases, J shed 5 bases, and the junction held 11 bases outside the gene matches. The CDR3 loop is CASSLGTSGSIPHEQYF. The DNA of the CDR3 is TGTGCCAGCAGCCTCGGGACTAGCGGGAGTATACCCCACGAGCAGTACTTC.